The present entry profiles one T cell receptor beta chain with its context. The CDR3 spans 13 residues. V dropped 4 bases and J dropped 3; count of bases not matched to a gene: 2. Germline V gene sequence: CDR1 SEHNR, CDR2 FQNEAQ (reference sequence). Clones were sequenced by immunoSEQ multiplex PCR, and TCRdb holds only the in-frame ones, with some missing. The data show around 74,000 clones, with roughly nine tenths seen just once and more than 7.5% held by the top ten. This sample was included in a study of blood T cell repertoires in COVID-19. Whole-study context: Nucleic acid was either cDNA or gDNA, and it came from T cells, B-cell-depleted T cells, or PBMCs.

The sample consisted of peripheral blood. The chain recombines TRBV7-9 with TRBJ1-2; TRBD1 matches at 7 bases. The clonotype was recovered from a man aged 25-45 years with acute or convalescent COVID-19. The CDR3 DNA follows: TGTGCCAGCAGCTCCGACAGGGACTATGGCTACACCTTC. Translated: CASSSDRDYGYTF.